The rows below give T cell receptor beta chains drawn from one sample of a study of shared clonotypes between healthy human individuals. Generated by immunoSEQ multiplex PCR, the TCRdb table keeps only in-frame clones and is missing some. The sample holds 1.6 million or so clones, just under 99% seen once. The specimen was naive CD4+ T cells sorted from blood. The receptors were sampled from a young man in good health. CDR3s include the opening cysteine and the closing phenylalanine or tryptophan. Each record gives: D gene, V gene, J gene, CDR3 length, clone size, CDR3 protein, CDR3 DNA. The D gene is left open where the match is weak. The size field is filled for only some rows; it gives once, few, many or a size class.

d_call: NA; v_call: TRBV4-1; j_call: TRBJ1-1; cdr3_length: 14; clone_size: NA; cdr3_aa: CASSQDSSRAEAFF; cdr3_nt: TGCGCCAGCAGCCAGGACAGTAGTAGGGCTGAAGCTTTCTTT
d_call: NA; v_call: TRBV19; j_call: TRBJ1-5; cdr3_length: 15; clone_size: once; cdr3_aa: CASTYGVGSNQPQHF; cdr3_nt: TGTGCCAGTACCTATGGGGTCGGGAGCAATCAGCCCCAGCATTTT
d_call: TRBD2; v_call: TRBV19; j_call: TRBJ2-1; cdr3_length: 13; clone_size: NA; cdr3_aa: CASRYAGGAEQFF; cdr3_nt: TGTGCCAGTAGATACGCGGGAGGGGCTGAGCAGTTCTTC
d_call: TRBD2; v_call: TRBV7-7; j_call: TRBJ2-5; cdr3_length: 15; clone_size: NA; cdr3_aa: CASSSSGKSDETQYF; cdr3_nt: TGTGCTAGCAGCTCCAGCGGGAAAAGTGATGAGACCCAGTACTTC
d_call: TRBD1; v_call: TRBV11-3; j_call: TRBJ2-2; cdr3_length: 16; clone_size: NA; cdr3_aa: CASSQRTGLNTGELFF; cdr3_nt: TGTGCCAGCAGCCAACGGACAGGGCTGAACACCGGGGAGCTGTTTTTT
d_call: TRBD2; v_call: TRBV7-9; j_call: TRBJ2-7; cdr3_length: 14; clone_size: once; cdr3_aa: CASSGTSGLDEQYF; cdr3_nt: TGTGCCAGCTCGGGAACTAGCGGGTTAGACGAGCAGTACTTC
d_call: NA; v_call: TRBV28; j_call: TRBJ1-3; cdr3_length: 13; clone_size: NA; cdr3_aa: CASSLVGPNTIYF; cdr3_nt: TGTGCCAGCAGTTTAGTGGGGCCCAACACCATATATTTT
d_call: NA; v_call: TRBV6-1; j_call: TRBJ1-5; cdr3_length: 15; clone_size: once; cdr3_aa: CASSEERGGHQPQHF; cdr3_nt: TGTGCCAGCAGTGAGGAGAGAGGGGGGCATCAGCCCCAGCATTTT
d_call: TRBD1; v_call: TRBV27; j_call: TRBJ1-1; cdr3_length: 16; clone_size: NA; cdr3_aa: CASSLRRQGMNTEAFF; cdr3_nt: TGTGCCAGCAGTTTGAGGCGACAGGGAATGAACACTGAAGCTTTCTTT
d_call: NA; v_call: TRBV7-6; j_call: TRBJ2-1; cdr3_length: 12; clone_size: NA; cdr3_aa: CASSLVLSEQFF; cdr3_nt: TGTGCCAGCAGCTTAGTGCTTAGTGAGCAGTTCTTC
d_call: NA; v_call: TRBV7-2; j_call: TRBJ1-1; cdr3_length: 16; clone_size: NA; cdr3_aa: CASSLDSLVGNTEAFF; cdr3_nt: TGTGCCAGCAGCTTAGATTCGCTTGTGGGAAACACTGAAGCTTTCTTT
d_call: NA; v_call: TRBV27; j_call: TRBJ2-7; cdr3_length: 15; clone_size: NA; cdr3_aa: CASSLGAGWTYEQYF; cdr3_nt: TGTGCCAGCAGTCTGGGGGCGGGATGGACCTACGAGCAGTACTTC
d_call: TRBD2; v_call: TRBV27; j_call: TRBJ2-1; cdr3_length: 16; clone_size: NA; cdr3_aa: CASSLFGGISYNEQFF; cdr3_nt: TGTGCCAGCAGTTTATTCGGGGGGATCTCCTACAATGAGCAGTTCTTC
d_call: TRBD1; v_call: TRBV18; j_call: TRBJ2-5; cdr3_length: 14; clone_size: NA; cdr3_aa: CASSRDRGQETQYF; cdr3_nt: TGTGCCAGCTCAAGGGACAGGGGCCAAGAGACCCAGTACTTC
d_call: NA; v_call: TRBV6-5; j_call: TRBJ2-1; cdr3_length: 15; clone_size: NA; cdr3_aa: CASSSPLVRQSEQFF; cdr3_nt: TGTGCCAGCAGTTCCCCGCTAGTCAGACAGTCGGAGCAGTTCTTC
d_call: TRBD1; v_call: TRBV7-7; j_call: TRBJ2-2; cdr3_length: 17; clone_size: NA; cdr3_aa: CASSLDGQGSGTGELFF; cdr3_nt: TGTGCCAGCAGCTTAGATGGACAGGGCTCAGGCACCGGGGAGCTGTTTTTT
d_call: NA; v_call: TRBV19; j_call: TRBJ2-1; cdr3_length: 12; clone_size: NA; cdr3_aa: CASERVGGEQFF; cdr3_nt: TGTGCCAGTGAGAGAGTGGGGGGTGAGCAGTTCTTC
d_call: TRBD1; v_call: TRBV9; j_call: TRBJ2-3; cdr3_length: 15; clone_size: NA; cdr3_aa: CASSAGTGGTDTQYF; cdr3_nt: TGTGCCAGCAGCGCCGGGACAGGTGGGACAGATACGCAGTATTTT
d_call: TRBD1; v_call: TRBV10-3; j_call: TRBJ2-2; cdr3_length: 16; clone_size: once; cdr3_aa: CAISARDRAGTGELFF; cdr3_nt: TGTGCCATCAGTGCTAGGGACAGGGCGGGCACCGGGGAGCTGTTTTTT
d_call: NA; v_call: TRBV4-3; j_call: TRBJ2-1; cdr3_length: 16; clone_size: NA; cdr3_aa: CASSQGGEASYNEQFF; cdr3_nt: TGCGCCAGCAGCCAAGGAGGAGAAGCATCCTACAATGAGCAGTTCTTC
d_call: TRBD2; v_call: TRBV29-1; j_call: TRBJ2-1; cdr3_length: 15; clone_size: once; cdr3_aa: CSVPGLAGSYNEQFF; cdr3_nt: TGCAGCGTTCCGGGACTAGCGGGCTCCTACAATGAGCAGTTCTTC
d_call: NA; v_call: TRBV7-2; j_call: TRBJ2-7; cdr3_length: 12; clone_size: NA; cdr3_aa: CASSLNSGEQYF; cdr3_nt: TGTGCCAGCAGCTTAAATTCTGGAGAGCAGTACTTC
d_call: TRBD2; v_call: TRBV4-3; j_call: TRBJ2-1; cdr3_length: 17; clone_size: NA; cdr3_aa: CASSQDGASGRAFEQFF; cdr3_nt: TGCGCCAGCAGCCAAGATGGGGCTAGCGGGAGGGCTTTTGAGCAGTTCTTC
d_call: NA; v_call: TRBV7-9; j_call: TRBJ2-7; cdr3_length: 11; clone_size: NA; cdr3_aa: CASQSSGPAHF; cdr3_nt: TGTGCCAGCCAATCGTCCGGGCCAGCGCACTTC
d_call: TRBD2; v_call: TRBV10-3; j_call: TRBJ2-3; cdr3_length: 15; clone_size: NA; cdr3_aa: CAISPSGESTDTQYF; cdr3_nt: TGTGCCATCAGTCCTAGCGGGGAGAGCACAGATACGCAGTATTTT
d_call: NA; v_call: TRBV10-3; j_call: TRBJ1-5; cdr3_length: 13; clone_size: NA; cdr3_aa: CAISERSNQPQHF; cdr3_nt: TGTGCCATCAGTGAACGAAGCAATCAGCCCCAGCATTTT
d_call: NA; v_call: TRBV18; j_call: TRBJ1-1; cdr3_length: 14; clone_size: NA; cdr3_aa: CASSPDVGNTEAFF; cdr3_nt: TGTGCCAGCTCACCTGACGTCGGGAACACTGAAGCTTTCTTT
d_call: NA; v_call: TRBV6-5; j_call: TRBJ2-5; cdr3_length: 13; clone_size: NA; cdr3_aa: CASSLGQQETQYF; cdr3_nt: TGTGCCAGCAGTTTAGGACAGCAAGAGACCCAGTACTTC
d_call: NA; v_call: TRBV2; j_call: TRBJ2-3; cdr3_length: 15; clone_size: NA; cdr3_aa: CASSNRGRGTDTQYF; cdr3_nt: TGTGCCAGCAGTAATCGGGGCAGGGGTACAGATACGCAGTATTTT
d_call: NA; v_call: TRBV5-1; j_call: TRBJ2-5; cdr3_length: 14; clone_size: NA; cdr3_aa: CASSLGGLQETQYF; cdr3_nt: TGCGCCAGCAGCTTGGGGGGACTCCAAGAGACCCAGTACTTC
d_call: TRBD2; v_call: TRBV7-3; j_call: TRBJ2-3; cdr3_length: 16; clone_size: NA; cdr3_aa: CASSSNGLAGTDTQYF; cdr3_nt: TGTGCCAGCAGCTCCAACGGACTAGCGGGCACAGATACGCAGTATTTT
d_call: TRBD2; v_call: TRBV18; j_call: TRBJ2-1; cdr3_length: 18; clone_size: once; cdr3_aa: CASSPLGLAGGPGNEQFF; cdr3_nt: TGTGCCAGCTCACCACTAGGACTAGCGGGAGGGCCGGGCAATGAGCAGTTCTTC
d_call: NA; v_call: TRBV29-1; j_call: TRBJ2-7; cdr3_length: 13; clone_size: NA; cdr3_aa: CSAGLRGLDEQYF; cdr3_nt: TGCAGCGCCGGACTGAGGGGATTGGACGAGCAGTACTTC
d_call: TRBD1; v_call: TRBV5-3; j_call: TRBJ1-1; cdr3_length: 18; clone_size: NA; cdr3_aa: CARSLGPRDREGDTEAFF; cdr3_nt: TGTGCCAGAAGCTTGGGCCCCCGGGACAGGGAGGGGGACACTGAAGCTTTCTTT
d_call: TRBD1; v_call: TRBV6-6; j_call: TRBJ2-3; cdr3_length: 13; clone_size: NA; cdr3_aa: CASSYSQGNTQYF; cdr3_nt: TGTGCCAGCAGTTACTCACAGGGGAATACGCAGTATTTT
d_call: NA; v_call: TRBV5-1; j_call: TRBJ2-1; cdr3_length: 14; clone_size: NA; cdr3_aa: CASSLGDVGNEQFF; cdr3_nt: TGCGCCAGCAGTTTGGGGGACGTTGGCAATGAGCAGTTCTTC
d_call: NA; v_call: TRBV30; j_call: TRBJ2-6; cdr3_length: 13; clone_size: few; cdr3_aa: CAWRTSGANVLTF; cdr3_nt: TGTGCCTGGAGGACCTCTGGGGCCAACGTCCTGACTTTC
d_call: NA; v_call: TRBV28; j_call: TRBJ2-7; cdr3_length: 14; clone_size: once; cdr3_aa: CASSSAPRLSEQYF; cdr3_nt: TGTGCCAGCAGTTCGGCCCCCCGTCTGAGCGAGCAGTACTTC
d_call: NA; v_call: TRBV6-1; j_call: TRBJ1-4; cdr3_length: 13; clone_size: NA; cdr3_aa: CASSDGGNEKLFF; cdr3_nt: TGTGCCAGCAGTGACGGGGGGAATGAAAAACTGTTTTTT
d_call: NA; v_call: TRBV18; j_call: TRBJ2-2; cdr3_length: 17; clone_size: NA; cdr3_aa: CASSPMAFTQGIGELFF; cdr3_nt: TGTGCCAGCTCACCAATGGCTTTTACGCAGGGGATCGGGGAGCTGTTTTTT
d_call: NA; v_call: TRBV18; j_call: TRBJ1-1; cdr3_length: 13; clone_size: NA; cdr3_aa: CASSFTGDTEAFF; cdr3_nt: TGTGCCAGCTCTTTTACAGGTGACACTGAAGCTTTCTTT
d_call: NA; v_call: TRBV18; j_call: TRBJ2-5; cdr3_length: 12; clone_size: NA; cdr3_aa: CASSPNKETQYF; cdr3_nt: TGTGCCAGCTCACCAAATAAAGAGACCCAGTACTTC
d_call: NA; v_call: TRBV5-1; j_call: TRBJ2-5; cdr3_length: 12; clone_size: NA; cdr3_aa: CASKVQQEPQYF; cdr3_nt: TGCGCCAGCAAGGTACAGCAAGAGCCCCAGTACTTC
d_call: NA; v_call: TRBV6-1; j_call: TRBJ1-5; cdr3_length: 14; clone_size: NA; cdr3_aa: CASSNRANNQPQHF; cdr3_nt: TGTGCCAGCAGCAACAGGGCTAACAATCAGCCCCAGCATTTT
d_call: NA; v_call: TRBV11-1; j_call: TRBJ2-1; cdr3_length: 14; clone_size: NA; cdr3_aa: CASSYGVSYNEQFF; cdr3_nt: TGTGCCAGCAGCTACGGCGTCTCCTACAATGAGCAGTTCTTC
d_call: NA; v_call: TRBV5-1; j_call: TRBJ2-1; cdr3_length: 14; clone_size: NA; cdr3_aa: CASSPTGPNNEQFF; cdr3_nt: TGCGCCAGCAGCCCAACCGGGCCCAACAATGAGCAGTTCTTC
d_call: TRBD2; v_call: TRBV7-6; j_call: TRBJ2-7; cdr3_length: 15; clone_size: NA; cdr3_aa: CASSTWTSSSYEQYF; cdr3_nt: TGTGCCAGCAGCACGTGGACTAGCAGTTCCTACGAGCAGTACTTC
d_call: TRBD2; v_call: TRBV9; j_call: TRBJ2-1; cdr3_length: 15; clone_size: NA; cdr3_aa: CASSVARTSWAEQFF; cdr3_nt: TGTGCCAGCAGCGTAGCCCGGACTAGTTGGGCTGAGCAGTTCTTC
d_call: NA; v_call: TRBV7-9; j_call: TRBJ2-5; cdr3_length: 14; clone_size: NA; cdr3_aa: CASSLGRSQETQYF; cdr3_nt: TGTGCCAGCAGCTTGGGCAGGAGTCAAGAGACCCAGTACTTC
d_call: TRBD1; v_call: TRBV18; j_call: TRBJ2-5; cdr3_length: 15; clone_size: NA; cdr3_aa: CASSPLGQIQETQYF; cdr3_nt: TGTGCCAGCTCACCCCTGGGACAGATACAAGAGACCCAGTACTTC
d_call: NA; v_call: TRBV5-6; j_call: TRBJ2-7; cdr3_length: 11; clone_size: NA; cdr3_aa: CASRGPYEQYF; cdr3_nt: TGTGCCAGCAGGGGCCCCTACGAGCAGTACTTC
d_call: NA; v_call: TRBV6-5; j_call: TRBJ2-7; cdr3_length: 15; clone_size: once; cdr3_aa: CASSYSTSLLYEQYF; cdr3_nt: TGTGCCAGCAGTTACTCCACTAGCTTACTCTACGAGCAGTACTTC
d_call: NA; v_call: TRBV4-1; j_call: TRBJ2-7; cdr3_length: 13; clone_size: NA; cdr3_aa: CASSHGYSYEQYF; cdr3_nt: TGCGCCAGCAGCCATGGGTACTCCTACGAGCAGTACTTC
d_call: TRBD1; v_call: TRBV18; j_call: TRBJ2-7; cdr3_length: 15; clone_size: NA; cdr3_aa: CASSPGTGGLYEQYF; cdr3_nt: TGTGCCAGCTCACCAGGGACAGGGGGCCTCTACGAGCAGTACTTC
d_call: NA; v_call: TRBV18; j_call: TRBJ1-1; cdr3_length: 14; clone_size: NA; cdr3_aa: CASSPGGPNTEAFF; cdr3_nt: TGTGCCAGCTCACCGGGGGGCCCGAACACTGAAGCTTTCTTT
d_call: TRBD2; v_call: TRBV5-4; j_call: TRBJ2-7; cdr3_length: 19; clone_size: NA; cdr3_aa: CASNLNPQVIAGGPGEQYF; cdr3_nt: TGTGCCAGCAATTTAAATCCCCAGGTGATAGCGGGAGGGCCGGGGGAGCAGTACTTC
d_call: TRBD2; v_call: TRBV7-9; j_call: TRBJ2-1; cdr3_length: 15; clone_size: NA; cdr3_aa: CASSLRLAGAIEQFF; cdr3_nt: TGTGCCAGCAGCTTACGGCTAGCGGGAGCCATTGAGCAGTTCTTC
d_call: TRBD1; v_call: TRBV7-2; j_call: TRBJ1-2; cdr3_length: 17; clone_size: NA; cdr3_aa: CASSLELGVEGAWGYTF; cdr3_nt: TGTGCCAGCAGCTTAGAACTAGGGGTGGAGGGGGCTTGGGGCTACACCTTC
d_call: NA; v_call: TRBV29-1; j_call: TRBJ1-4; cdr3_length: 13; clone_size: NA; cdr3_aa: CSARQAPVEKLFF; cdr3_nt: TGCAGCGCTAGACAGGCCCCGGTGGAAAAACTGTTTTTT